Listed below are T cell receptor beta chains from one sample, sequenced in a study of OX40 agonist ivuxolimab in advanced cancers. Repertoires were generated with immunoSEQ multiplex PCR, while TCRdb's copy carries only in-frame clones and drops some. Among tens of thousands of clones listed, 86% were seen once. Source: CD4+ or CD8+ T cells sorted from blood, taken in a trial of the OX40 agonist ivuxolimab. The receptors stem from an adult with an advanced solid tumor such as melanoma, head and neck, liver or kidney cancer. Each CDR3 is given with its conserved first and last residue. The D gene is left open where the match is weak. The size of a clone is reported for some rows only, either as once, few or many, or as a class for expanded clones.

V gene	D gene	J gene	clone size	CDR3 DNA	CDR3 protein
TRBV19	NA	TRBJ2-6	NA	TGTGCCAGTATCCAGGGTATTAGCTCTGGGGCCAACGTCCTGACTTTC	CASIQGISSGANVLTF
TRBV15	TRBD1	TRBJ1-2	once	TGTGCCACCAGCAGACCCGACAGGGGGTCAGATGGCTACACCTTC	CATSRPDRGSDGYTF
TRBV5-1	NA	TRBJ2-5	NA	TGCGCCAGCAGCTTCGGTGGGGGACGTAAAGACCAAGAGACCCAGTACTTC	CASSFGGGRKDQETQYF
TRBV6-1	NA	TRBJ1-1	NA	TGTGCCAGCAGTGAAGGACACGCGGCGGGAGCTGAAGCTTTCTTT	CASSEGHAAGAEAFF
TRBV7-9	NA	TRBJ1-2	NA	TGTGCCAGCAGCTTAGAGGTTGGAGATGGCTACACCTTC	CASSLEVGDGYTF
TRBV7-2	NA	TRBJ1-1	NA	TGTGCCAGCAGCTTAGCGCTTAACGGTGAAGCTTTCTTT	CASSLALNGEAFF
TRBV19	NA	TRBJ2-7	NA	TGTGCCAGTAGTATAGCGGATACCTCCTACGAGCAGTACTTC	CASSIADTSYEQYF
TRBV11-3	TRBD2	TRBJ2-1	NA	TGTGCCAGCAGCCCCGGACTAGCGGGACTTAATGAGCAGTTCTTC	CASSPGLAGLNEQFF
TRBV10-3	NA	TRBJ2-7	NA	TGTGCCATCAGTGAGTCCTCGGACAGAGTCTACGAGCAGTACTTC	CAISESSDRVYEQYF
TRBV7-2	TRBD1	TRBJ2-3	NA	TGTGCCAGCAGCAAAAAACAGGGGGCGGGCACAGATACGCAGTATTTT	CASSKKQGAGTDTQYF
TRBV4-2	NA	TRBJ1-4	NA	TGTGCCAGCAGCCAAGACCTGGCGGGTGGCGAAAAACTGTTTTTT	CASSQDLAGGEKLFF
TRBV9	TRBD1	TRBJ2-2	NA	TGTGCCAGCAGCGGGGACAGATGGAACACCGGGGAGCTGTTTTTT	CASSGDRWNTGELFF
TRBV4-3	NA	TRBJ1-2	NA	TGCGCCAGCAGCCAAGATCTTGGGGGGGGCTATGGCTACACCTTC	CASSQDLGGGYGYTF
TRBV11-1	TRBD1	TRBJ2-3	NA	TGTGCCAGCAGCTCGGGACAGGGTAATACGCAGTATTTT	CASSSGQGNTQYF
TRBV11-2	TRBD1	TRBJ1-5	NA	TGTGCCAGCAGCACCGACAGGGATCAGCCCCAGCATTTT	CASSTDRDQPQHF
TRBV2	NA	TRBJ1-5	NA	TGTGCCAGCAGTTTTCAGGGGTACAATCAGCCCCAGCATTTT	CASSFQGYNQPQHF